The entry below gives a single T cell receptor (beta chain) sequence along with its context. It lacks a known antigen. No base quality information exists; no much larger clone differs at one position. Counted from cysteine to phenylalanine, this CDR3 has 16 amino acids. Only the CDR3 region is kept as DNA, spanning 48 bases read in frame from base 1. CDR1 and CDR2 are drawn from the germline V gene (reference sequence): SGHNT, YYREEE. V and J are trimmed by 4 bases and 3 bases, and the gene matches miss 7 bases of the junction. According to the study, the label for this sample's time point signals: baseline before oral tofacitinib. Lesional scalp punch biopsies and peripheral blood were collected from alopecia areata patients. After PBMCs were isolated by density centrifugation and stained for CD3, CD4 and CD8, a FACSAria was used to sort CD4+ and CD8+ T cells. The sample originates from a study of CD8+ T cells in alopecia areata (dated by TCRdb to 2017 to 2018). About the investigation overall: The treated patients took part in an open-label pilot trial in which moderate-to-severe alopecia areata was treated with oral tofacitinib at 5 to 10 mg twice daily. RNA came from the PAXgene miRNA kit for fixed scalp, the miRNeasy kit for PBMCs, and the RNeasy kit for mouse skin. Patients received tofacitinib for 6 to 18 months and were then followed off drug for 6 months to check for delayed response and recurrence. Biopsies were taken from tofacitinib-treated patients at baseline and again at 4 and 24 weeks into treatment, and several of those patients also had a later scalp biopsy. In both human patients and the C3H/HeJ mouse model, the study applied high-throughput TCRbeta sequencing to look at T cell clonal expansion in alopecia areata. Clonality in the scalp was compared among normal scalp (n=4), patchy alopecia areata scalp (n=8), and alopecia totalis/universalis scalp (n=8). TCRbeta CDR3 regions were amplified by immunoSEQ multiplex PCR using 35 Vbeta forward and 13 Jbeta reverse primers. Human TCRbeta sequencing covered scalp tissue and sorted CD4+ and CD8+ peripheral blood T cells from patchy and totalis/universalis alopecia areata patients and healthy controls. Overall study results and their limits: TCR sequences shared between patients were less clear than in mice, possibly partly because of HLA diversity in the patient population. Unlike mouse skin, which is dominated by gammadelta T cells, normal human skin has resident alphabeta T cells that are also sequenced, and this complicates analysis of the scalp TCR repertoire. Lesional scalp, especially in alopecia totalis/universalis, showed higher clonality and more expanded CD8+ clones than normal scalp, suggesting antigenic drive.

Receptor amplification or capture employed the immunoSEQ multiplex PCR assay. For TCR sequencing, RNA was extracted from every sample and reverse transcribed into cDNA to serve as template. SuperScript III was used for first-strand cDNA synthesis, primed with a 2:1 mix of oligo-dT and random hexamers. A synthetic immune receptor repertoire was used to assess amplification bias, and residual bias was removed computationally. The original pipeline was this. After raw reads were preprocessed to remove errors, the CDR3 was defined following IMGT conventions as running from the conserved cysteine to phenylalanine. Clonality was computed by normalizing Shannon entropy by log2 of the number of productive unique TCRs and subtracting the result from 1. CD4 or CD8 identity of scalp clones was inferred by cross-referencing scalp TCRbeta sequences with sorted blood CD4 and CD8 repertoires. Held by TCRdb, this immuneACCESS table contains in-frame sequences only and omits some clones. Under half of the omission traces to an unresolved V gene where checked; the cause of the rest is unknown. The V and J calls and clone size are taken from that table; D and trimming were inferred from the DNA. The sample table holds fewer than 150,000 clones, of which roughly 58% were seen once. The leading ten clones occupy about 4.9% of the sample.

This specimen consisted of CD4+ T cells sorted from blood, obtained at week 0. The chain is assembled from TRBV5-4 and TRBJ1-1, and 12 junctional nucleotides match TRBD1. The sequence derives from a human donor with alopecia areata. The DNA is as follows: TGTGCCAGCAGCGAGCCGGGACAGGGGGCGCACACTGAAGCTTTCTTT. It encodes CASSEPGQGAHTEAFF.